The source of this T cell receptor (beta chain) is a study of type 1 and type 2 diabetes patients. Study context: Donors were type 1 diabetes, type 2 diabetes, or nondiabetic controls. Sequencing for the whole study yielded more than 15 million paired-end reads.

Other autoimmune diseases and infections within the past four weeks excluded donors. Each participant gave about 9.4 milliliters of peripheral blood. This clonotype was seen only a few times. From germline, CDR1 is LNHDA and CDR2 SQIVND (reference sequence). This CDR3 comprises 13 residues. Trimming at V came to 4 bases and at J to 7 bases, leaving 0 bases not matched to a gene. PCR was run on genomic DNA. Multiplex PCR with 30 forward and 13 reverse primers amplified the TCR beta CDR3. TCRdb analysed the multiplex PCR reads with MiXCR anew, one entry per CDR3 protein. The table includes approximately 260,000 distinct CDR3 sequences, over 45% detected once.

This TCR came from a man between 18 and 29 years old with type 2 diabetes. The chain employs TRBV19 and TRBJ1-6; TRBD1 matches 8 bases. Specimen: peripheral blood mononuclear cells (PBMCs). CDR3 nucleotides: TGTGCCAGTAGTAACAGGGGGAATTCACCCCTCCACTTT. Its protein product is CASSNRGNSPLHF.